This T cell receptor beta chain comes out of a study of T cells in Graves' hyperthyroidism and ophthalmopathy. Study details: Specimen type is peripheral blood, collected at initial diagnosis prior to any treatment.

The TCR beta CDR3 regions underwent amplification using RNA transcripts as the source. A set of HTBI primers served as the primers for a first-round RT-PCR of the TCR CDR3. TCRdb re-derived calls from the multiplex PCR reads in MiXCR, one entry per CDR3 protein. The profile shows hundreds of thousands of distinct CDR3 sequences, roughly 16% of them singletons. This clonotype was seen at least ten times. Clinical symptoms, serum thyroxine and TRAb, thyroid ultrasound and orbital computed tomography together formed the diagnostic basis. This CDR3 contains 17 residues. Germline V lookup: CDR1 SGHVS, CDR2 FQNEAQ. Trimming at V came to 4 bases and at J to 0 bases, leaving 9 bases not matched to a gene.

This clonotype was sampled from a woman aged 40-49 years with Graves' ophthalmopathy. The specimen was blood. This chain joins TRBV7-8 and TRBJ2-1, with TRBD2 identical over 7 bases. The CDR3 bases are TGTGCCAGCAGCTCGGCGGGGCGGGAGAACTCCTACAATGAGCAGTTCTTC. It translates to CASSSAGRENSYNEQFF. Looking up the rest from reference TRBV7-8 and TRBJ2-1 gives the full variable domain: GAGVSQSPRYKVAKRGQDVALRCDPISGHVSLFWYQQALGQGPEFLTYFQNEAQLDKSGLPSDRFFAERPEGSVSTLKIQRTQQEDSAVYLCASSSAGRENSYNEQFFGPGTRLTVL.